One and the same sample provided the 29 T cell receptor beta chains below, sequenced in a study. TCRdb passed the RT-PCR reads through MiXCR, listing each CDR3 protein once. The sample has 550,000 to 750,000 distinct CDR3 sequences; approximately 15% are singletons. Source material: memory CD4+ T cells from blood. These TCRs come from a female donor in good health, serving as a healthy control.

This clonotype was observed at least ten times. The chain links TRBV5-5 to TRBJ2-2, with D perhaps matching TRBD2 (7 bases). Between the trimmed V and J ends, which lost 1 base and 6 bases, there was a span of 16 bases. This CDR3 has 16 residues. The germline V gene has CDR1 SGHKS and CDR2 YYEKEE (reference sequence). CDR3 nucleotide sequence: TGTGCCAGCAGCTTGCGGGGGGCCCAGTCGGCCGGGGAGCTGTTTTTT. Its protein is CASSLRGAQSAGELFF.

The CDR3 region is CASSQGDYEQYF. Here the CDR3 DNA reads TGTGCCAGCAGCCAAGGGGACTACGAGCAGTACTTC. The rearrangement uses TRBV7-9 and TRBJ2-7, with D possibly matching TRBD1 (5 bases). V was trimmed by 5 bases and J by 3 bases, leaving 8 bases between them. Germline loops: CDR1 SEHNR, CDR2 FQNEAQ (reference sequence). The CDR3 is made up of 12 amino acids.

This clonotype was seen ten or more times. V usage is TRBV5-1 and J usage is TRBJ1-5; D is undetermined. Trimming shortened V by 5 bases and J by 0 bases, and 12 bases separated the two germline ends. CDR1 is SGHRS and CDR2 is YFSETQ in the germline V gene. CDR3 length: 15 amino acids. The CDR3 region is CASSSDGDSNQPQHF. CDR3 nucleotide sequence: TGCGCCAGCAGTTCGGACGGAGATAGCAATCAGCCCCAGCATTTT.

This clonotype occurred many times. The chain joins TRBV20-1 to TRBJ1-4; no firm D call. Trimming removed 4 bases at V and 6 bases at J, with 6 bases between. Germline values: CDR1 DFQATT, CDR2 SNEGSKA (reference sequence). The CDR3 is 11 residues long. Here the CDR3 reads CSATWDEKLFF. In DNA form, the CDR3 reads TGCAGTGCTACCTGGGATGAAAAACTGTTTTTT.

This clonotype was seen only a few times. V usage is TRBV28 and J usage is TRBJ2-1, with TRBD1 matching 9 bases. CDR3 length: 14 amino acids. The junction had 11 bases not matched to a gene; V was cut back by 10 bases and J by 7 bases. CDR1 is MDHEN, CDR2 SYDVKM, per germline. CDR3 protein: CAIQPGQGRNEQFF. The CDR3 DNA is TGTGCCATCCAGCCCGGACAGGGGCGTAATGAGCAGTTCTTC. Filled out from reference TRBV28 and TRBJ2-1, the complete variable domain reads DVKVTQSSRYLVKRTGEKVFLECVQDMDHENMFWYRQDPGLGLRLIYFSYDVKMKEKGDIPEGYSVSREKKERFSLILESASTNQTSMYLCAIQPGQGRNEQFFGPGTRLTVL.

V is TRBV6-6 and J is TRBJ1-1; D perhaps matches TRBD1 (6 bases). The CDR3 is 14 amino acids. Per the germline V gene, CDR1 is MNHNY and CDR2 is SVGAGI (reference sequence). Trimming pared 6 bases from V and 1 base from J, leaving 12 bases between. The chain's CDR3 is CASSRQDSNTEAFF. The CDR3 DNA sequence: TGTGCCAGCAGCAGACAGGACTCGAACACTGAAGCTTTCTTT.

This clonotype occurred many times. This chain connects TRBV6-5 to TRBJ2-7, with D possibly TRBD2 on 5 matching bases. The CDR3 has 16 residues. Between the trimmed V and J ends, which lost 0 bases and 9 bases, there was a span of 21 bases. From germline, CDR1 is MNHEY and CDR2 SVGAGI. CDR3 loop: CASSYSLPTYTSRQYF. In DNA form, the CDR3 reads TGTGCCAGCAGTTACTCACTACCCACTTACACTAGTAGGCAGTACTTC.

In its sample, this clonotype was seen many times. The chain carries TRBV10-3 and TRBJ1-5; D not certain. V was trimmed by 4 bases and J by 4 bases, leaving 17 bases between them. The CDR3 has 16 residues. Germline lookup yields CDR1 ENHRY and CDR2 SYGVKD. CDR3 region: CAISASALGGNQPQHF. CDR3 DNA: TGTGCCATCAGTGCGTCCGCACTCGGAGGGAATCAGCCCCAGCATTTT.

The J gene is TRBJ1-1, the V gene TRBV18; D may be TRBD1 (6 bases). There are 14 residues in the CDR3. CDR1 is KGHSH and CDR2 is LQKENI in the germline V gene. V lost 6 bases and J 3 bases, leaving 14 bases between the germline ends. DNA for the CDR3: TGTGCCAGCTCCCGGGGGGGCTTGGACACTGAAGCTTTCTTT. Residues: CASSRGGLDTEAFF.

This clonotype has just a few counts. V usage is TRBV28 and J usage is TRBJ2-3; 8 bases match TRBD1. J was trimmed by 5 bases and V by 6 bases; bases with no gene match: 7. There are 14 residues in the CDR3. Germline V gene data show CDR1 as MDHEN and CDR2 as SYDVKM. Here the CDR3 DNA reads TGTGCCAGCAGAGATTCAGGGGGCAGAGATACGCAGTATTTT. Its protein product is CASRDSGGRDTQYF. Supplemented by reference TRBV28 and TRBJ2-3, the full variable domain reads DVKVTQSSRYLVKRTGEKVFLECVQDMDHENMFWYRQDPGLGLRLIYFSYDVKMKEKGDIPEGYSVSREKKERFSLILESASTNQTSMYLCASRDSGGRDTQYFGPGTRLTVL.

This clonotype was seen repeatedly, ten times or more. Here the CDR3 reads CASSLGDRWDTQYF. The CDR3, as DNA: TGTGCCAGCAGCTTAGGGGACCGATGGGATACCCAGTACTTC. The chain couples TRBV7-2 to TRBJ2-5; tentatively, D is TRBD1 or TRBD2 (5 bases each). The ends were cut back, 1 base at V and 8 bases at J, with 14 bases in the middle. In germline, CDR1 is SGHTA, CDR2 FQGNSA. This CDR3 is 14 amino acids long.

This chain connects TRBV6-6 to TRBJ2-7; 8 bases map to TRBD1. Per the germline V gene, CDR1 is MNHNY and CDR2 is SVGAGI (reference sequence). This CDR3 comprises 13 residues. The junction had 7 bases not matched to a gene; V was cut back by 9 bases and J by 3 bases. The CDR3 here is CARSPDRGYEQYF. The DNA of the CDR3 is TGTGCCAGAAGTCCAGACAGGGGCTACGAGCAGTACTTC.

Only a few counts were recorded for this clonotype. V gene TRBV12-3 or TRBV12-4 combines with J gene TRBJ2-1; 12 bases fit TRBD2. This CDR3 is built from 18 residues. Trimming removed 2 bases from V and 0 bases from J; junction bases left unmatched: 5. CDR3 in DNA: TGTGCCAGCAGTTTACGGCTAGCGGGAGGGAGCTCCTACAATGAGCAGTTCTTC. Translating gives CASSLRLAGGSSYNEQFF.

A single count supports this clonotype. This chain uses TRBV5-8 with TRBJ1-3, with 9 nucleotides matching TRBD1. Germline CDR1 and CDR2: SGHTS and YDEGEE. V dropped 3 bases and J dropped 3; count of bases not matched to a gene: 7. This CDR3 region has 16 residues. CDR3 nucleotide sequence: TGTGCCAGCAGCTGGGGACAGGGATTCTTTGGAAACACCATATATTTT. It is translated as CASSWGQGFFGNTIYF.

The sample holds many counts of this clonotype. The chain couples TRBV6-6 to TRBJ2-7; TRBD1 might be the D (6 bases). The length of the CDR3 is 12 residues. V gave up 5 bases and J gave up 4 bases, with 9 bases separating them. Germline V gives CDR1 MNHNY, CDR2 SVGAGI (reference sequence). CDR3 nucleotide sequence: TGTGCCAGCAGTCCAGGGGATTACGAGCAGTACTTC. It specifies CASSPGDYEQYF.

In its sample, this clonotype was seen a few times. The chain recombines TRBV12-3 or TRBV12-4 with TRBJ1-1; D might be TRBD1 (5 bases). The length of the CDR3 is 15 residues. Trimming took 6 bases from V and 0 from J, leaving 14 bases between them. In DNA form, the CDR3 reads TGTGCCAGCAGCCGAGGGGCTGGAATGAACACTGAAGCTTTCTTT. Translating it yields CASSRGAGMNTEAFF.

The chain links TRBV6-2 or TRBV6-3 to TRBJ2-1, with 11 bases that match TRBD2. Trimming took 7 bases from V and 3 from J; bases not matched to a gene: 5. The CDR3 runs to 15 residues. Germline V lookup: CDR1 MNHEY, CDR2 SVGEGT. This CDR3 reads CASTPSGRFYNEQFF. The CDR3 bases are TGTGCCAGCACCCCTAGCGGGAGGTTCTACAATGAGCAGTTCTTC.

The rearrangement links TRBV3-1 to TRBJ2-3; D is perhaps TRBD1 or TRBD2 (5 bases each). The V gene lost 4 bases and the J gene lost 6 bases, with 17 bases spanning the gap. Germline CDR1 LGHDT, CDR2 YNNKEL (reference sequence). This CDR3 contains 15 residues. The CDR3 sequence: CASSRTGLAGDTQYF. The DNA of the CDR3 is TGTGCCAGCAGCCGCACGGGGCTAGCAGGGGATACGCAGTATTTT.

V usage is TRBV29-1 and J usage is TRBJ2-1; D is unclear. Germline V gene lookup returns CDR1 SQVTM and CDR2 ANQGSEA. Trimming stripped 2 bases from V and 1 base from J, with 9 bases between. CDR3 length: 14 residues. The DNA of the CDR3 is TGCAGCGTTGAAAGTCCCTTATCCTACAATGAGCAGTTCTTC. Translating gives CSVESPLSYNEQFF.

This clonotype has ten or more counts. The rearrangement joins TRBV6-5 to TRBJ2-3; TRBD2 matches at 8 bases. The CDR3 spans 15 residues. Germline CDR1 and CDR2: MNHEY and SVGAGI. V was clipped by 6 bases and J by 1 base; unmatched bases: 6. This chain's CDR3 is CASRDPGLGTDTQYF. CDR3 DNA sequence: TGTGCCAGCAGGGACCCGGGACTAGGCACAGATACGCAGTATTTT.

V gene TRBV9 combines with J gene TRBJ2-1; 8 nucleotides match TRBD2. V shed 3 bases and J 0 bases; nucleotides not matched to a gene: 11. Germline CDR1 and CDR2: SGDLS and YYNGEE. This CDR3 is 18 amino acids long. Here the CDR3 DNA reads TGTGCCAGCAGCGAGAGTATGGCGGGAGGACCCTCCTACAATGAGCAGTTCTTC. Residues: CASSESMAGGPSYNEQFF.

This clonotype has only a few counts. This chain links TRBV20-1 with TRBJ2-4; unclear D gene. V shed 3 bases and J shed 9 bases, with 9 bases lying between them. Germline V gene lookup returns CDR1 DFQATT and CDR2 SNEGSKA (reference sequence). CDR3 length: 11 amino acids. This CDR3 is CSASASGIQYF. The CDR3 DNA reads as TGCAGTGCTAGTGCCTCGGGCATTCAGTACTTC.

This clonotype has at least ten counts. This chain joins TRBV6-5 and TRBJ2-7; 10 bases match TRBD1. This CDR3 spans 14 amino acids. Germline CDR1 and CDR2: MNHEY and SVGAGI. V dropped 6 bases and J dropped 3; count of bases not matched to a gene: 5. DNA of the CDR3: TGTGCCAGCAGGGGACAGGGGACCGTCTACGAGCAGTACTTC. Translated, it gives CASRGQGTVYEQYF.

The chain joins TRBV5-1 to TRBJ2-5, with D possibly being TRBD1 or TRBD2 (6 bases each). The CDR3 spans 15 residues. Germline lookup yields CDR1 SGHRS and CDR2 YFSETQ. The ends were cut back, 4 bases at V and 0 bases at J, with 13 bases in the middle. The CDR3 nucleotides read TGCGCCAGCAGCCCGAGGGGGGCCAACCAAGAGACCCAGTACTTC. Its translation: CASSPRGANQETQYF.

This clonotype was picked up a small number of times. The rearrangement uses TRBV7-2 and TRBJ2-5; D perhaps matches TRBD2 (6 bases). Germline V gene lookup returns CDR1 SGHTA and CDR2 FQGNSA. This CDR3 spans 18 amino acids. V was clipped by 1 base and J by 5 bases, with 23 bases between them. This chain's CDR3 is CASSLESGTGGGFETQYF. The CDR3 coding sequence is TGTGCCAGCAGCTTAGAGTCCGGGACCGGGGGAGGTTTCGAGACCCAGTACTTC.

Only a few counts were recorded for this clonotype. The rearrangement joins TRBV7-2 to TRBJ1-3; 8 positions agree with TRBD1. Germline V lookup: CDR1 SGHTA, CDR2 FQGNSA. This CDR3 region has 16 residues. V was clipped by 0 bases and J by 4 bases; unmatched bases: 5. In DNA form, the CDR3 reads TGTGCCAGCAGCTTAGCATCGGGGACAGGCGGAAACACCATATATTTT. Its protein is CASSLASGTGGNTIYF.

The CDR3 DNA is TGTGCTAGTGTATCGGACAGTAACTATGGCTACACCTTC. Residues: CASVSDSNYGYTF. The chain joins TRBV12-5 to TRBJ1-2, with a tentative D call TRBD1 (6 bases). V lost 7 bases, J lost 1 base, and 10 bases lay in between. The CDR3 contains 13 residues. Germline loops: CDR1 LGHNT, CDR2 FRNRAP.

The rearrangement uses TRBV12-3 or TRBV12-4 and TRBJ2-7, with TRBD1 matching 8 bases. V shed 7 bases and J 2 bases; nucleotides not matched to a gene: 7. The CDR3 contains 14 residues. The CDR3 loop reads CASTIGQGAYEQYF. CDR3 in DNA: TGTGCCAGCACCATAGGACAGGGAGCCTACGAGCAGTACTTC.

The gene calls are TRBV12-3 or TRBV12-4 and TRBJ2-1; 10 nucleotides match TRBD1. The length of the CDR3 is 15 residues. V dropped 5 bases and J dropped 7; count of bases not matched to a gene: 8. The CDR3 DNA reads TGTGCCAGCAGTACCAGACAGGGGGCGCTGAATGAGCAGTTCTTC. Protein: CASSTRQGALNEQFF.